A single sample gave rise to the 19 T cell receptor beta chains below, sequenced in a study of blood T cell repertoires in COVID-19. Repertoires were generated with immunoSEQ multiplex PCR, while TCRdb's copy carries only in-frame clones and drops some. The sample includes about 190,000 clones, approximately 79% of them seen just once. Material for sequencing was peripheral blood. All receptors derive from a woman aged 50 to 60 with acute or convalescent COVID-19.

The V call is TRBV29-1, the J call TRBJ2-2; weak D call: TRBD1 (5 bases). From germline, CDR1 is SQVTM and CDR2 ANQGSEA. The CDR3 consists of 13 residues. The V end lost 8 bases, the J end lost 2 bases, and 12 bases lay between the germline ends. This CDR3 is CSFRTQNTGELFF. In nucleotides, the CDR3 is TGCAGCTTCCGGACACAAAACACCGGGGAGCTGTTTTTT.

The V call is TRBV5-1, the J call TRBJ2-7; the match to TRBD2 covers 10 bases. Unmatched junction bases numbered 11, after V lost 4 bases and J lost 1 base. Per the germline V gene, CDR1 is SGHRS and CDR2 is YFSETQ. CDR3 length equals 17 residues. CDR3: CASSLNPGTSASYEQYF. The CDR3 DNA reads as TGCGCCAGCAGCCTTAATCCCGGGACTAGCGCGTCCTACGAGCAGTACTTC.

Details on this clone: The germline gene is not matched at one end of the junction; a read error may be the cause. J is TRBJ2-1 and V is TRBV5-4; 8 bases agree with TRBD1. Per the germline V gene, CDR1 is SGHNT and CDR2 is YYREEE (reference sequence). This CDR3 contains 16 residues. CDR3: CASSRQGASSYNERFF. CDR3 DNA: TGTGCCAGCAGTCGCCAGGGGGCGAGCTCCTACAATGAGCGGTTCTTC.

In this sample, this clone turned up once. The J gene is TRBJ1-3, the V gene TRBV19; 7 bases align to TRBD1. Germline CDR1 is LNHDA and CDR2 is SQIVND (reference sequence). This CDR3 region has 14 residues. The V segment lost 8 bases and the J segment 0 bases; nucleotides outside the gene matches: 4. The CDR3 region is CASGDSHSGNTIYF. The CDR3 DNA is TGTGCCAGTGGGGACAGTCACTCTGGAAACACCATATATTTT.

This sequence joins TRBV6-2 or TRBV6-3 and TRBJ2-2, with 13 bases lining up with TRBD2. V gave up 0 bases and J gave up 0 bases; unmatched junction bases: 4. This CDR3 is built from 19 residues. The germline V gene has CDR1 MNHEY and CDR2 SVGEGT. The CDR3 DNA reads TGTGCCAGCAGTTACTCCGGGACTAGCGGGATTTCGAACACCGGGGAGCTGTTTTTT. Translated: CASSYSGTSGISNTGELFF.

This clone was seen more than once but under ten times. This chain connects TRBV19 to TRBJ2-1, with 9 bases matching TRBD1. The V gene's germline CDR1 is LNHDA and CDR2 SQIVND (reference sequence). V shed 8 bases and J 4 bases; nucleotides not matched to a gene: 9. There are 15 residues in the CDR3. CDR3 sequence reads: CASRTGEGFYNEQFF. Here the CDR3 DNA reads TGTGCCAGTCGGACAGGGGAGGGTTTTTACAATGAGCAGTTCTTC.

The gene calls are TRBV7-2 and TRBJ2-3, with a possible D match to TRBD2 (5 bases). The CDR3 has 15 amino acids. CDR1 is SGHTA, CDR2 FQGNSA, per germline. V lost 0 bases to trimming and J lost 3 bases, with 10 bases between them. CDR3 nucleotide sequence: TGTGCCAGCAGCTTAGCCAGAGGGAAGACAGATACGCAGTATTTT. Protein product: CASSLARGKTDTQYF. Using reference TRBV7-2 and TRBJ2-3 for the parts outside the CDR3, the full variable domain is GAGVSQSPSNKVTEKGKDVELRCDPISGHTALYWYRQSLGQGLEFLIYFQGNSAPDKSGLPSDRFSAERTGGSVSTLTIQRTQQEDSAVYLCASSLARGKTDTQYFGPGTRLTVL.

The chain couples TRBV28 to TRBJ2-2, with 12 nucleotides matching TRBD2. Germline V gives CDR1 MDHEN, CDR2 SYDVKM. This CDR3 has 19 amino acids. J gave up 3 bases and V 4 bases, and 12 bases lay outside the gene matches. CDR3: CASSWGMTSGSGDTGELFF. The CDR3 DNA reads as TGTGCCAGCAGTTGGGGGATGACTAGCGGGAGTGGGGACACCGGGGAGCTGTTTTTT. The complete variable domain, with remaining parts taken from reference TRBV28 and TRBJ2-2, reads DVKVTQSSRYLVKRTGEKVFLECVQDMDHENMFWYRQDPGLGLRLIYFSYDVKMKEKGDIPEGYSVSREKKERFSLILESASTNQTSMYLCASSWGMTSGSGDTGELFFGEGSRLTVL.

This sequence joins TRBV5-4 and TRBJ1-4; possibly TRBD1 for D (5 bases). Germline V gene sequence: CDR1 SGHNT, CDR2 YYREEE (reference sequence). V gave up 2 bases and J gave up 8 bases, with 19 bases separating them. The CDR3 length is 16 residues. This CDR3 is CASSFGPAGNQEKLFF. CDR3 nucleotides: TGTGCCAGCAGCTTCGGACCTGCAGGGAATCAGGAAAAACTGTTTTTT.

The chain has TRBV5-4 and TRBJ2-2; D may be TRBD1 (5 bases). V lost 4 bases and J lost 4, with 17 bases in between. CDR1 and CDR2 from the germline V gene are SGHNT and YYREEE (reference sequence). The length of the CDR3 is 16 residues. CDR3 in amino acids: CASSPRGIISTGELFF. CDR3 DNA sequence: TGTGCCAGCAGCCCAAGGGGCATAATTTCCACCGGGGAGCTGTTTTTT.

This chain links TRBV3-1 (or the pseudogene TRBV3-2) with TRBJ2-1; 10 nucleotides line up with TRBD2. Trimming cost V 6 bases and J 5 bases; bases outside gene matches: 16. This CDR3 has 18 amino acids. Germline V gene data show CDR1 as LGHDT and CDR2 as YNNKEL (reference sequence). Here the CDR3 DNA reads TGTGCCAGCAGTCGTAGGTCTAGCGGGGGCCGAAGCGACAATGAGCAGTTCTTC. It translates to CASSRRSSGGRSDNEQFF.

This clone showed up just once. The chain combines TRBV19 with TRBJ2-7; D gene ambiguous. This CDR3 spans 14 amino acids. Trimming stripped 5 bases from V and 0 bases from J, with 11 bases between. The germline V gene encodes CDR1 LNHDA and CDR2 SQIVND (reference sequence). CDR3 in amino acids: CASSSMTGSYEQYF. The CDR3 region has the DNA TGTGCCAGTAGTTCCATGACGGGCTCCTACGAGCAGTACTTC.

V and J are TRBV20-1 and TRBJ2-5; D not certain. Germline CDR1 DFQATT, CDR2 SNEGSKA (reference sequence). The CDR3 has 10 residues. The CDR3 spells CRPGGETQYF. The DNA for the CDR3 is TGCAGACCGGGTGGAGAGACCCAGTACTTC.

The gene calls are TRBV3-1 (or the pseudogene TRBV3-2) and TRBJ1-6; maybe TRBD1 (5 bases). Trimming pared 1 base from V and 9 bases from J, leaving 13 bases between. The CDR3 has 15 amino acids. Germline assignment: CDR1 LGHDT and CDR2 YNNKEL (reference sequence). CDR3 DNA sequence: TGTGCCAGCAGCCAAGCGACGACAGTGGGTTCACCCCTCCACTTT. Its protein product is CASSQATTVGSPLHF.

This chain connects TRBV21-1 to TRBJ2-5; the D call in the table, TRBD1, was not verified against the DNA. TRBV21-1 represents a pseudogene. The CDR3 runs 13 residues. This CDR3 reads CASSKSGKETQYF. CDR3 DNA: TGTGCCAGCAGCAAATCAGGGAAAGAGACCCAGTACTTC.

The chain recombines TRBV2 with TRBJ1-1; TRBD1 aligns across 8 bases. The germline V gene encodes CDR1 SNHLY and CDR2 FYNNEI. The CDR3 runs 13 residues. V gave up 10 bases and J gave up 5 bases; unmatched junction bases: 9. CDR3 bases: TGTGCCACCGCCGGACAGGGACGGACTGAAGCTTTCTTT. Translating it yields CATAGQGRTEAFF.

The J gene is TRBJ2-7, the V gene TRBV7-8, with D tentatively TRBD2 (5 bases). The germline V gene has CDR1 SGHVS and CDR2 FQNEAQ. V was trimmed by 5 bases and J by 4 bases, leaving 15 bases between them. The CDR3 length is 14 residues. CDR3 sequence reads: CASSPGLALYEQYF. For the CDR3, the DNA is TGTGCCAGCAGCCCTGGCCTAGCTCTATACGAGCAGTACTTC.

J is TRBJ2-5 and V is TRBV11-3; 9 bases are shared with TRBD1. This CDR3 is 15 amino acids long. Germline V gene lookup returns CDR1 SGHNT and CDR2 YENEEA. J lost 2 bases, V lost 2 bases, and 3 bases had no gene match. Here the CDR3 DNA reads TGTGCCAGCAGCTTATTAGGGACAGGGCAAGAGACCCAGTACTTC. It translates to CASSLLGTGQETQYF.

The chain couples TRBV6-2 or TRBV6-3 to TRBJ2-1; TRBD2 agrees at 13 bases. This CDR3 is built from 17 residues. From germline, CDR1 is MNHEY and CDR2 SVGEGT. Unmatched junction bases numbered 8, after V lost 2 bases and J lost 7 bases. The CDR3 DNA sequence: TGTGCCAGCAGTTACCCCCCCGGGACTAGCGGGAAGAATGAGCAGTTCTTC. Translated, it gives CASSYPPGTSGKNEQFF.